The clone carrying this TCR beta chain has at least ten counts. This record belongs to a study of T cells in Graves' hyperthyroidism and ophthalmopathy. RNA transcripts served as the template for amplifying TCR beta CDR3 regions. A first-round RT-PCR of the TCR CDR3 used the HTBI primer set. TCRdb redid the calling of the multiplex PCR reads with MiXCR, one entry per CDR3 protein. The sample records hundreds of thousands of distinct CDR3 sequences, under 20% being singletons. Uncontrolled infection, other autoimmune disease, pregnancy or lactation excluded patients. V was cut by 3 bases and J by 6 bases, with 13 bases left in between. Germline CDR1 reads KGHSH; CDR2 reads LQKENI. This CDR3 is built from 14 residues.

V and J are TRBV18 and TRBJ2-3, with a tentative D call TRBD1 (6 bases). Sequencing was performed on blood. This receptor was taken from a woman aged 25-40 years with Graves' hyperthyroidism. CDR3 sequence: CASSPSTGMDTQYF. Written as DNA, the CDR3 is TGTGCCAGCTCACCTTCAACAGGGATGGATACGCAGTATTTT.